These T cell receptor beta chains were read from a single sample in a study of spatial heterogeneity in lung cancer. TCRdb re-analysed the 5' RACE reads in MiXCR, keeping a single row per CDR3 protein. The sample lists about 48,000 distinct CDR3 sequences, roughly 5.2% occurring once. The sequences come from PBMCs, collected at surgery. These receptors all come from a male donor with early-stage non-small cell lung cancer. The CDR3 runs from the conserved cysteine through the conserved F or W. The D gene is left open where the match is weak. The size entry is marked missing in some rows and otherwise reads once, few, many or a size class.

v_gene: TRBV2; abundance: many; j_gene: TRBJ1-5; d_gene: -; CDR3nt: TGTGCCAGCATGGGACGCAATCAGCCCCAGCATTTT; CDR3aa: CASMGRNQPQHF
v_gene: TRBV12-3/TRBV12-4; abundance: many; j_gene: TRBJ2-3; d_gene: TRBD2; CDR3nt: TGTGCCAACGGGAGGACGGGCACAGATACGCAGTATTTT; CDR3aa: CANGRTGTDTQYF
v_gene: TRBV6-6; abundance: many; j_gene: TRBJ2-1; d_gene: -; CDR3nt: TGTGCCAGCAGGATAACGGGAGAAGATGAGCAGTTCTTC; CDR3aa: CASRITGEDEQFF
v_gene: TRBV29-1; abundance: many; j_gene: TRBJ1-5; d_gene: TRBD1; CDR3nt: TGCAGCGTCACAGGGGGCGCGGGCAATCAGCCCCAGCATTTT; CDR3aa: CSVTGGAGNQPQHF
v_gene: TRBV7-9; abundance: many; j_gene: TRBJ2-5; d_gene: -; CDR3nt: TGTGCCAGCAGCCAGGGGCTGGGGAATCAAGAGACCCAGTACTTC; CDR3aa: CASSQGLGNQETQYF
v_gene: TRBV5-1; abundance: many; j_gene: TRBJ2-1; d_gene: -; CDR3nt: TGCGCCAGCAGCCCTGGGACTGCATCCTACAATGAGCAGTTCTTC; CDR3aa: CASSPGTASYNEQFF
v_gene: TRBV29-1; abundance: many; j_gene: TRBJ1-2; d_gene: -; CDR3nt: TGCAGCGTTGAGGTCAGAACTAACTATGGCTACACCTTC; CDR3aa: CSVEVRTNYGYTF
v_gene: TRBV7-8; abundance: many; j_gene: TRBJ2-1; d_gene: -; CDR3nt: TGTGCCAGCAGCTCTGCGGTACCCTCCTACAATGAGCAGTTCTTC; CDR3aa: CASSSAVPSYNEQFF
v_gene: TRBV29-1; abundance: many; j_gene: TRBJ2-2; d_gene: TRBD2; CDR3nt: TGCGGCTCGGGCGGGAGGGCCGCCGGGGAGCTGTTTTTT; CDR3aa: CGSGGRAAGELFF
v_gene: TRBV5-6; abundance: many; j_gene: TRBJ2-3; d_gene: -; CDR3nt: TGTGCCAGCAGCTTGACAGGGAGGAGGACAGATACGCAGTATTTT; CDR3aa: CASSLTGRRTDTQYF
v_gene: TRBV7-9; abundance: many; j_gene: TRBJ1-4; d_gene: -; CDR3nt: TGTGCCAGCACCCGCTTGGGGCAGACCCATGAAAAACTGTTTTTT; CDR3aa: CASTRLGQTHEKLFF
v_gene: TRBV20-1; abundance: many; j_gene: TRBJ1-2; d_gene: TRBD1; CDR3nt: TGCAGTGCAGGGGGCAACTATGGCTACACCTTC; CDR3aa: CSAGGNYGYTF
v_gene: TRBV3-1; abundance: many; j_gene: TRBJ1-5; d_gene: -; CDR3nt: TGTGCCAGCAGCCAAGATCGGAATCAGCCCCAGCATTTT; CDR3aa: CASSQDRNQPQHF
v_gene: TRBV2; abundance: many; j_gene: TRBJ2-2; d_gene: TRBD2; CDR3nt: TGTGCCAGCAGTGAACCGAACGCCGGGACTAGCGGATTCACCGGGGAGCTGTTTTTT; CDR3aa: CASSEPNAGTSGFTGELFF
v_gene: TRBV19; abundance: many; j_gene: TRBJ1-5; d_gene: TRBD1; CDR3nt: TGTGCCAGTAGTCCTCGAGGGACAGGGGGCGCGAATCAGCCCCAGCATTTT; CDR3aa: CASSPRGTGGANQPQHF
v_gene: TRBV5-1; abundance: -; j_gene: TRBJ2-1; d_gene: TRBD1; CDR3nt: TGCGCCAGCAGCTCTGGACAGGATTTGAATGAGCAGTTCTTC; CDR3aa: CASSSGQDLNEQFF
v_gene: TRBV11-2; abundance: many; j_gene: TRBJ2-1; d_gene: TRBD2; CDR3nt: TGTGCCAGCAGCCCCCCGGGACTAGCAACCTACAATGAGCAGTTCTTC; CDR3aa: CASSPPGLATYNEQFF
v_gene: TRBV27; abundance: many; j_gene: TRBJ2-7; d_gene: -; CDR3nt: TGTGCCAGCAGTTTACAGGTGGGGTACGAGCAGTACTTC; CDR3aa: CASSLQVGYEQYF
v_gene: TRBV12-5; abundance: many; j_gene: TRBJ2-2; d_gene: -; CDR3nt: TGTGCTAGTGGTTCCACGGCCGCCGGGGAGCTGTTTTTT; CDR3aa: CASGSTAAGELFF
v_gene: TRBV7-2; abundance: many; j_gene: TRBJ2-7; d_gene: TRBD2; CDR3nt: TGTGCCAGCAGCTTAACCAGACTAGCGGGAGGTAACTCCTACGAGCAGTACTTC; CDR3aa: CASSLTRLAGGNSYEQYF
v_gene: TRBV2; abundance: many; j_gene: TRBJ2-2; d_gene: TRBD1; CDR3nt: TGTGCCAGCCTCCCGGGACAGGGGTACACCGGGGAGCTGTTTTTT; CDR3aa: CASLPGQGYTGELFF
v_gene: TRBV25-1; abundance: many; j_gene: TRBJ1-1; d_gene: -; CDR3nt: TGTGCCAGCAGTGACAGGGCGAACACTGAAGCTTTCTTT; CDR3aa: CASSDRANTEAFF
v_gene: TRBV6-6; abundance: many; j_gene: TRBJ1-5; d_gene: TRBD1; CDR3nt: TGTGCCAGCAGTTACCAGGACAGGGGGAATCAGCCCCAGCATTTT; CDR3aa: CASSYQDRGNQPQHF
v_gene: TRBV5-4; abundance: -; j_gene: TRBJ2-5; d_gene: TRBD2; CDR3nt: TGTGCCAGCAGCCCAAGCGGGAGTGGGGCCCAAGAGACCCAGTACTTC; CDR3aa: CASSPSGSGAQETQYF
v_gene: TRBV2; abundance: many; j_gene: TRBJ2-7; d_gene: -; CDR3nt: TGTGCCAGCAAGCCCCACTACGAGCAGTACTTC; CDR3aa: CASKPHYEQYF
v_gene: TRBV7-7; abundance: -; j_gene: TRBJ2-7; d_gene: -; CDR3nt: TGTGCCAGCAGCAGCCCCCCCCCTCGCTCCTACGAGCAGTACTTC; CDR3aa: CASSSPPPRSYEQYF
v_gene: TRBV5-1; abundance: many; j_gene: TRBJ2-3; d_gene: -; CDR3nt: TGCGCCAGCAGCTGGTCCTTGGGCGGGCAGAGGGGAGATACGCAGTATTTT; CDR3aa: CASSWSLGGQRGDTQYF
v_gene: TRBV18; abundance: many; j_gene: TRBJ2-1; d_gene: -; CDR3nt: TGTGCCAGCTCACCACCCGGGGGCCAAAATGAGCAGTTCTTC; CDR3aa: CASSPPGGQNEQFF
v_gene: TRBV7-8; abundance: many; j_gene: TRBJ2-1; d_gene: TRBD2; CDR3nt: TGTGCCAGCGCGCCGCATGGGGGAGGGCCTATGATCTTC; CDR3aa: CASAPHGGGPMIF
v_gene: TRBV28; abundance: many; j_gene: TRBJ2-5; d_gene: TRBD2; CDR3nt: TGTGCCAGCAGTTTCCGCGCCTTCCGTGGCGGGAGGAGGGCGGAGACCCAGTACTTC; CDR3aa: CASSFRAFRGGRRAETQYF
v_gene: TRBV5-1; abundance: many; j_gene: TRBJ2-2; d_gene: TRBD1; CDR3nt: TGCGCCAGCAGGGAGCCAGGGGGCACCGGGGAGCTGTTTTTT; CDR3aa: CASREPGGTGELFF
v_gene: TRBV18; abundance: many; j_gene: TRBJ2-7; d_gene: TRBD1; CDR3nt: TGTGCCAGCTCAATTTTATCCGGGACAGGGGTCTACGAGCAGTACTTC; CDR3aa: CASSILSGTGVYEQYF
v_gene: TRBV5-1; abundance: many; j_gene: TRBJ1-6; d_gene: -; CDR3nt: TGCGCCAGCAGCTCCCAGGATTTACGTTCACCCCTCCACTTT; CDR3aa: CASSSQDLRSPLHF
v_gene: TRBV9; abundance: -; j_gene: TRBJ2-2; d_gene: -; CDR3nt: TGTGCCAGCAGCGTAGGAACGGGACACCCCACCGGGGAGCTGTTTTTT; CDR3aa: CASSVGTGHPTGELFF
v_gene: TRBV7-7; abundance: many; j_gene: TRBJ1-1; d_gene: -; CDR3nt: TGTGCTAGCAGCTTAGTGCAGGGTTCTGAAGCTTTCTTT; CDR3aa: CASSLVQGSEAFF
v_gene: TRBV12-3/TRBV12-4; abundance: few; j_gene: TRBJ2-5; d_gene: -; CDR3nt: TGTGCCAGCAGTGCCTGGACGGAAACGAGGGAGACCCAGTACTTC; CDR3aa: CASSAWTETRETQYF
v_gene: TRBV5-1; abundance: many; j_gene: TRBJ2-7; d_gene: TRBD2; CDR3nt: TGCGCCAGCAGCTGGGGCTCGGGAGGGAATCCCTACGAGCAGTACTTC; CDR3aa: CASSWGSGGNPYEQYF
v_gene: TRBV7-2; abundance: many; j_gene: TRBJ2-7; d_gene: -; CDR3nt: TGTGCCAGCAGCCCCAACTTCCATGAGCAGTACTTC; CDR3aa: CASSPNFHEQYF
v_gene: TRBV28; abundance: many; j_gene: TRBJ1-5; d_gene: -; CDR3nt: TGTGCCAGCAGTGTGGAGGATCAGCCCCAGCATTTT; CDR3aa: CASSVEDQPQHF
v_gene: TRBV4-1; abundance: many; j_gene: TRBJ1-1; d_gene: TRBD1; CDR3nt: TGCGCCAGCAGCCAAAGTCTGACAGGGAGGGTTGAAGCTTTCTTT; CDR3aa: CASSQSLTGRVEAFF